This T cell receptor beta chain was sequenced for a study of early T cells in non-severe SARS-CoV-2 infection. Findings of the study overall: The VDJdb matching leaned toward anti-spike CD8 responses and overlooked private and CD4 specificities.

Many counts were recorded for this clonotype. The antigen remains undetermined. The CDR3 covers 15 residues. V dropped 4 bases and J dropped 2 bases, with 13 bases sitting between them. Germline loops: CDR1 SGHTA, CDR2 FQGNSA. Attached unique molecular identifiers marked individual cDNA molecules. MiXCR was run by TCRdb on the 5' RACE reads, yielding one entry per CDR3 protein. The table includes tens of thousands of distinct CDR3 sequences, around 6% detected once. Sequencing used whole blood. This clonotype originated in an adult who was a healthcare worker with PCR-confirmed SARS-CoV-2 infection or an uninfected control (not recorded which). The chain uses TRBV7-2 and TRBJ2-3; D remains ambiguous. The CDR3, as DNA: TGTGCCAGCAGCTCGCTGTGGGGTTACACAGATACGCAGTATTTT. Encoded protein: CASSSLWGYTDTQYF.